This T cell receptor (beta chain) emerged from a study of cytomegalovirus exposure and HLA in healthy donors. Study results and limitations: There were approximately 150 TCR beta chains listed as cytomegalovirus-associated. Most likely, a cluster of highly shared sequence variants arose as a sequencing artifact. Available immune exposure information was restricted to CMV serostatus only.

CDR1 and CDR2 from the germline V gene are SGHRS and YFSETQ. The CDR3 has 16 amino acids. This clone has a single count. Antigen specificity is unknown. At one end the junction does not follow the germline gene, possibly because of a read error. Other DNA sequences in this sample translate to the same CDR3. The PCR was carried out with 60 Vbeta primers and 13 Jbeta primers. The data were produced by immunoSEQ multiplex PCR, yet TCRdb's version contains in-frame clones alone and is incomplete. The data hold approximately 160,000 clones, with around 81% observed a single time. Sequencing used PBMCs. The receptor was isolated from a man aged 35-49 years in good health and CMV-seronegative. The rearrangement links TRBV5-1 to TRBJ2-5; unclear D gene. The CDR3 reads CASSLETRSFQETQYF. CDR3 coding DNA: TGCGCCAGCAGCTTGGAGACTCGGTCCTTCCAAGAGACTCAGTACTTC.